The rows below give T cell receptor beta chains drawn from one sample of a study of T cell responses to AZD1222 COVID-19 vaccine. Using immunoSEQ multiplex PCR, the repertoire was profiled, and TCRdb retains in-frame clones only, with some absent. The table shows 100,000 to 120,000 clones, with roughly 89% occurring only once. Sequences were derived from peripheral blood, sampled on day 0 of MenACWY control vaccination. The receptors were sampled from an adult in good health. Each CDR3 is given with its conserved first and last residue. A D gene is named only where the DNA matches it firmly. Expanded clones are given a class, and other clones once, few, many or no size at all.

cdr3_nt cdr3_aa clone_size j_call cdr3_length v_call d_call
TGTGCTAGCAGCTTAGCTAGGGACTTCGGAGATTCACCCCTCCACTTT CASSLARDFGDSPLHF once TRBJ1-6 16 TRBV7-7 .
TGCGCCAGCAGCCTAGCGGGGACCACGGGGACCGGGGAGCTGTTTTTT CASSLAGTTGTGELFF . TRBJ2-2 16 TRBV5-1 TRBD2
TGTGCCAGCAGTCCACAGGGAGAGACCCAGTACTTC CASSPQGETQYF . TRBJ2-5 12 TRBV7-3 .
TGTGCCAGCAGTTACTCCGATTTAGGGAAGCAGTTCTTC CASSYSDLGKQFF . TRBJ2-1 13 TRBV6-5 .
TGTGCCATCAGTGTTGAGGGCAGCTATGGCTACACCTTC CAISVEGSYGYTF . TRBJ1-2 13 TRBV10-3 .
TGTGCCAGCAGCGTAAGCGAGGGGCGAGATACGCAGTATTTT CASSVSEGRDTQYF . TRBJ2-3 14 TRBV9 .
TGTGCCAGCAGTTTCGGACAGGGGGGGACTGAAGCTTTCTTT CASSFGQGGTEAFF . TRBJ1-1 14 TRBV2 TRBD1
TGTGCCATCAGTGAGTCGGGACAGGGGGATGGCTACACCTTC CAISESGQGDGYTF . TRBJ1-2 14 TRBV10-3 TRBD1
TGTGCCAGCAGCTTCGCAGGCTCCTACGAGCAGTACTTC CASSFAGSYEQYF . TRBJ2-7 13 TRBV7-6 .
TGTGCCATCGGACAGGGGCCGGAGGTTCAGCCCCAGCATTTT CAIGQGPEVQPQHF . TRBJ1-5 14 TRBV6-5 TRBD1
TGCGCCAGCACGGAGGCCCGGGACCGAGCACCCAATGAGCAGTTCTTC CASTEARDRAPNEQFF . TRBJ2-1 16 TRBV10-1 .
TGTGCCAGCAGTTACTCTTCACCTTCCTACGAGCAGTACTTC CASSYSSPSYEQYF . TRBJ2-7 14 TRBV6-5 .
TGTGCCAGCAGTTTAATGGAGCCTTACGAGCAGTACTTC CASSLMEPYEQYF . TRBJ2-7 13 TRBV28 .
TGTGCCAGCAGTTATAGCGGGGGGGCCGGAGATACGCAGTATTTT CASSYSGGAGDTQYF . TRBJ2-3 15 TRBV7-3 TRBD2
TGTGCCAGCAGTTTGGTCGCAGGGCCCCAGCATTTT CASSLVAGPQHF . TRBJ1-5 12 TRBV28 .
TGTGCCAGCAGCTCGATGGGCTCCTACAATGAGCAGTTCTTC CASSSMGSYNEQFF . TRBJ2-1 14 TRBV5-5 .
TGCGCCAGCAGCCAACCCTCTGTGCGACTAGCGGTGAGCACAGATACGCAGTATTTT CASSQPSVRLAVSTDTQYF few TRBJ2-3 19 TRBV4-1 TRBD2
TGTGCCAGCAGCCGCCGGGAGCAGGGGCAGTTCTTC CASSRREQGQFF once TRBJ2-1 12 TRBV6-2/TRBV6-3 .
TGTGCCTGGACCCCGACAGGGGCGGTCTACGAGCAGTACTTC CAWTPTGAVYEQYF once TRBJ2-7 14 TRBV30 TRBD1
TGTGCCAGCAGCTCCGGGACAGGGATCTTTTCGCGGTTTTATTCACCCCTCCACTTT CASSSGTGIFSRFYSPLHF . TRBJ1-6 19 TRBV3-1/TRBV3-2 TRBD1
TGTGCCAGCAGCCGGACTAGCGGTTGGGAGACCCAGTACTTC CASSRTSGWETQYF . TRBJ2-5 14 TRBV3-1/TRBV3-2 TRBD2
TGTGCCTGGAGGGCCAATAATGAGCAGTTCTTC CAWRANNEQFF . TRBJ2-1 11 TRBV30 .
TGTGCCAGCAGTTCCAGACAGGGCGGCCACGAGCAGTACTTC CASSSRQGGHEQYF . TRBJ2-7 14 TRBV28 TRBD1
TGTGCCAGCAGGCCGGGACAAACGCTGAACACTGAAGCTTTCTTT CASRPGQTLNTEAFF . TRBJ1-1 15 TRBV28 .
TGCGCCAGCAGCCAAGAGTGGTCCCAAGAGACCCAGTACTTC CASSQEWSQETQYF . TRBJ2-5 14 TRBV4-1 .
TGTGCCAGTAGTCCTTGGACAGGGGGGAACACTGAAGCTTTCTTT CASSPWTGGNTEAFF . TRBJ1-1 15 TRBV19 TRBD1
TGTGCCACCGACTATACGAACACCGGGGAGCTGTTTTTT CATDYTNTGELFF . TRBJ2-2 13 TRBV7-9 .
TGTGCCAGCAGCTTAGGGGGTAGCTCGACTGAAGCTTTCTTT CASSLGGSSTEAFF . TRBJ1-1 14 TRBV7-9 .
TGTGCCAGCAGTCGTAGACTAGCGGGGGCGACAGATACGCAGTATTTT CASSRRLAGATDTQYF once TRBJ2-3 16 TRBV7-2 TRBD2
TGTGCCAGCACCCTAATAGGAGGGGGCCCGAGCTCCTACAATGAGCAGTTCTTC CASTLIGGGPSSYNEQFF . TRBJ2-1 18 TRBV7-8 .
TGTGCTAGTGGTTTGGTACGGGATGGGGCGGCGCGCGTGGAGACCCAGTACTTC CASGLVRDGAARVETQYF . TRBJ2-5 18 TRBV12-5 .
TGTGCCAGCAGTCCCCGGAGCGGGGGGTTATCGGGCAATGAGCAGTTCTTC CASSPRSGGLSGNEQFF . TRBJ2-1 17 TRBV11-2 TRBD2
TGTGCCAGCAGCCAAGATGGAGCCTCCTGGAACTATGGCTACACCTTC CASSQDGASWNYGYTF . TRBJ1-2 16 TRBV3-1/TRBV3-2 .
TGCGCCAGCAGCCAAGGAAGGGTGAGCACAGATACGCAGTATTTT CASSQGRVSTDTQYF . TRBJ2-3 15 TRBV4-3 .
TGTGCCAGCAGTTTGGCCAGCGGGGGGCACGGGGAGCTGTTTTTT CASSLASGGHGELFF . TRBJ2-2 15 TRBV28 TRBD2
TGTGCCAGCACCCTAGGGAGGAAGAGGGGCTACACCTTC CASTLGRKRGYTF . TRBJ1-2 13 TRBV28 .
TGTGCCAGCAGTGAAGGTATGGACAGTACTGTGTGGACTGAAGCTTTCTTT CASSEGMDSTVWTEAFF once TRBJ1-1 17 TRBV6-1 .
TGTGCCACCAGCAGAGATCTAGGGAACACTGAAGCTTTCTTT CATSRDLGNTEAFF . TRBJ1-1 14 TRBV15 .
TGTGCCAGCAGCTTCCTAGCGGGTACCCCCAGGGATACGCAGTATTTT CASSFLAGTPRDTQYF . TRBJ2-3 16 TRBV7-2 TRBD2
TGTGCCAGCACGGGACTAGCGGGCATTCAGTACTTC CASTGLAGIQYF . TRBJ2-4 12 TRBV2 TRBD2
TGTGCCAGCAGCTCCGGGACTAGCGATGAGCAGTTCTTC CASSSGTSDEQFF . TRBJ2-1 13 TRBV11-1 TRBD2
TGTGCCAGTAGTTCAGCCTATGGCTACACCTTC CASSSAYGYTF . TRBJ1-2 11 TRBV19 .
TGTGCCAGCAGCTTAACAGACAGGACTGAAGCTTTCTTT CASSLTDRTEAFF once TRBJ1-1 13 TRBV7-9 .
TGTGCCAGCAGTGAATACGGACAGGATTCGGTTGGCTACACCTTC CASSEYGQDSVGYTF . TRBJ1-2 15 TRBV25-1 TRBD1
TGTGCCAGCAGTTTATGGAACGTGGACAGGGCGACCTACGAGCAGTACTTC CASSLWNVDRATYEQYF . TRBJ2-7 17 TRBV28 TRBD1
TGCGCCAGCAGTGAGCGGAGGCTGGGTGATACGCAGTATTTT CASSERRLGDTQYF . TRBJ2-3 14 TRBV10-1 .
TGTGCCACCAGCAGAGATTGGGGACAGGGGCAGCCCCAGCATTTT CATSRDWGQGQPQHF . TRBJ1-5 15 TRBV15 TRBD1
TGTGCCAGCAGCCAAGACATGGGTACAGGGACAGGGGGCTACGAGCAGTACTTC CASSQDMGTGTGGYEQYF . TRBJ2-7 18 TRBV4-2 TRBD1
TGTGCCAGCAGCCCGAATAACGGGGGAAACACCATATATTTT CASSPNNGGNTIYF once TRBJ1-3 14 TRBV3-1/TRBV3-2 .
TGCGCCAGCAGCCCGGGGGGCGGTAATTCACCCCTCCACTTT CASSPGGGNSPLHF . TRBJ1-6 14 TRBV5-1 .
TGTGCCAGCAGTGATGACAGGGGGTCCGAGCAGTACTTC CASSDDRGSEQYF . TRBJ2-7 13 TRBV2 TRBD1
TGTGCCACCAGTGATTGGACAGGGACTCCCCGGGGGCAGTTCTTC CATSDWTGTPRGQFF . TRBJ2-1 15 TRBV24-1 TRBD1
TGTGCCAGCACCCCGCTAAACACCGGGGAGCTGTTTTTT CASTPLNTGELFF . TRBJ2-2 13 TRBV9 .
TGCGCCAGCAGCCCTGACGATAGACAGGAAAGCACCTTC CASSPDDRQESTF . TRBJ1-2 13 TRBV4-3 .
TGCGCCAGCAGCCAACCTCGGGGATCCGGGGAGCTGTTTTTT CASSQPRGSGELFF . TRBJ2-2 14 TRBV4-1 .
TGTGCCAGCAGTTACCTGACTAGCGGGGGGAAATCCTACGAGCAGTACTTC CASSYLTSGGKSYEQYF once TRBJ2-7 17 TRBV6-2/TRBV6-3 TRBD2
TGTGCCAGCTCACCGGGGACCGATCAGCCCCAGCATTTT CASSPGTDQPQHF . TRBJ1-5 13 TRBV18 .